The 3 T cell receptor beta chains presented below share a single source sample, sequenced in a study of T cell responses to AZD1222 COVID-19 vaccine. Using immunoSEQ multiplex PCR, the repertoire was profiled, and TCRdb retains in-frame clones only, with some absent. This repertoire shows fewer than 200,000 clones, approximately 90% found once; its top ten account for around 5.8%. This sample comprised peripheral blood, obtained on day 0 of AZD1222 vaccination. The receptors shown here come from an adult in good health.

This clone has more than one count but fewer than ten. The CDR3 sequence: CASSLGGGLYEQYF. Written as DNA, the CDR3 is TGTGCCAGCAGCCTAGGGGGAGGGTTATACGAGCAGTACTTC. The chain recombines TRBV7-3 with TRBJ2-7; possibly TRBD2 for D (7 bases). V was shortened by 5 bases and J by 4 bases, with 15 bases between the two germline ends. Germline V gives CDR1 SGHTA, CDR2 FQGTGA. The CDR3 covers 14 residues.

V usage is TRBV2 and J usage is TRBJ2-1; D might be TRBD1 or TRBD2, each matching 5 bases. The CDR3 spans 14 residues. The V end lost 11 bases, the J end lost 0 bases, and 14 bases lay between the germline ends. CDR1 is SNHLY, CDR2 FYNNEI, per germline. DNA of the CDR3: TGTGCCGGGGGTAGGGAAAGCTCCTACAATGAGCAGTTCTTC. It encodes CAGGRESSYNEQFF.

The genes are TRBV6-6 and TRBJ2-4, with TRBD2 identical over 8 bases. The CDR3 extends over 18 amino acids. Germline assignment: CDR1 MNHNY and CDR2 SVGAGI (reference sequence). V was pared by 5 bases and J by 1 base, with 13 bases of the junction left unmatched. CDR3 protein: CASSPGTRRLSAKNIQYF. In DNA form, the CDR3 reads TGTGCCAGCAGTCCCGGGACTAGAAGGCTCTCGGCCAAAAACATTCAGTACTTC.